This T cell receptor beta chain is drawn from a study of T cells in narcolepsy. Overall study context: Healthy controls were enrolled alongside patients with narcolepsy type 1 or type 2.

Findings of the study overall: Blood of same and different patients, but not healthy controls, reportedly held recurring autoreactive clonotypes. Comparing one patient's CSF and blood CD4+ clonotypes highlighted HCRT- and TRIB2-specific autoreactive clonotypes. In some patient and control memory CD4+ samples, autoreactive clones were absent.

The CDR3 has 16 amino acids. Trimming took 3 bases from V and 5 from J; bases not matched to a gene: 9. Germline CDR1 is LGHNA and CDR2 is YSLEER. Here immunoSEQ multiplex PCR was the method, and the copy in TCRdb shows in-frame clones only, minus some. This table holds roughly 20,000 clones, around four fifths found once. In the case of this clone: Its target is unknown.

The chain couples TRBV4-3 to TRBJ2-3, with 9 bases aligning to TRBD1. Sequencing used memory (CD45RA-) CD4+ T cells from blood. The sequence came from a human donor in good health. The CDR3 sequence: CASSQLPGQGQDTQYF. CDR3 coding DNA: TGCGCCAGCAGCCAGCTTCCGGGACAGGGACAAGATACGCAGTATTTT.